This section outlines one T cell receptor beta chain sequence together with its context. Its antigen is undetermined. This sample was included in a study of shared clonotypes between healthy human individuals. In the study overall: CD4 naive cells filled three plates per donor, CD4 memory three, CD8 naive two and CD8 memory one. The study, taken as a whole, reports: Around 5.4% of naive CD4 clonotypes were common to a few donors.

The V and J ends lost 5 bases and 8 bases, in that order; junction bases with no gene match: 7. This CDR3 comprises 13 residues. Germline lookup yields CDR1 SEHNR and CDR2 FQNEAQ (reference sequence). Several immunoSEQ plates held equal portions of the genomic DNA taken from each subset. The table came from immunoSEQ multiplex PCR; TCRdb's copy has only in-frame clones and leaves some out. The sample consists of about 650,000 clones, roughly 95% of them appearing once. Naive CD8 cells lacked CD45RO and underwent positive selection for CCR7, leaving out terminally differentiated effector memory CD45RA+ cells. The study enrolled healthy HIV-negative adults without recent acute infections or vaccinations as donors.

The rearrangement links TRBV7-9 to TRBJ2-3; 7 bases map to TRBD1. This clonotype was sampled from a woman aged 25 to 39 in good health. Input material: naive CD8+ T cells sorted from blood. CDR3 sequence: CASSQQGWSTQYF. DNA of the CDR3: TGTGCCAGCAGCCAACAGGGGTGGAGTACGCAGTATTTT.